Detailed here is one T cell receptor beta chain. Using immunoSEQ multiplex PCR, the repertoire was profiled, and TCRdb retains in-frame clones only, with some absent. This table has about 65,000 clones, around 92% appearing once. The CDR3 loop spans 15 amino acids. V lost 6 bases and J 6 bases, leaving 20 bases between the germline ends. The V gene's germline CDR1 is MNHNS and CDR2 SASEGT. This record belongs to a study of cytomegalovirus exposure and HLA in healthy donors. This sequence was found in a woman between 18 and 30 years old in good health and CMV-seronegative. The chain joins TRBV6-1 to TRBJ1-2; D gene uncertain. The sequenced sample consisted of PBMCs. The CDR3: CASRPEHTDTDGYTF. The CDR3 DNA sequence: TGTGCCAGCAGACCCGAGCACACAGACACCGATGGCTACACCTTC.